A single sample is the source of the 12 T cell receptor beta chains below, sequenced in a study of blood T cells in healthy people across ages. It was with a sample-barcoded 5' primer and a J-beta primer mix that a second PCR of roughly 7 to 12 cycles was run. TCRdb re-called the 5' RACE reads with MiXCR, one entry per CDR3 protein. The table shows about 1.6 million distinct CDR3 sequences, with about 31% occurring only once. Material for sequencing was blood. The receptor source for this set is a woman between 25 and 40 years old in good health.

The chain links TRBV5-1 to TRBJ2-1, with TRBD2 as a possible D gene (6 bases). Germline V gene sequence: CDR1 SGHRS, CDR2 YFSETQ. The CDR3 spans 14 residues. V gave up 0 bases and J gave up 6 bases, with 10 bases separating them. The CDR3: CASSLGASANEQFF. The CDR3 nucleotides are TGCGCCAGCAGCTTGGGGGCTAGCGCCAATGAGCAGTTCTTC.

This clonotype has more than one count but fewer than ten. This chain uses TRBV7-3 with TRBJ2-7; perhaps TRBD1 as D (5 bases). V was trimmed by 5 bases and J by 6 bases, leaving 17 bases between them. This CDR3 is built from 14 residues. Germline assignment: CDR1 SGHTA and CDR2 FQGTGA. CDR3 bases: TGTGCCAGCAGCCATCAGGGTATGGTCGGCGAGCAGTACTTC. Its protein is CASSHQGMVGEQYF.

This clonotype was seen only once. V is TRBV6-1 and J is TRBJ2-7; D unresolved. This CDR3 spans 15 amino acids. The V and J ends lost 4 bases and 0 bases respectively, with 13 bases between them. The germline CDR1 and CDR2 sequences are MNHNS and SASEGT. For the CDR3, the DNA is TGTGCCAGCAGTGGTTCGTCCCCCCTCTCCTACGAGCAGTACTTC. Protein product: CASSGSSPLSYEQYF.

This chain's CDR3 is CASSLSGVGTGELFF. In DNA, the CDR3 is TGTGCCAGCAGTTTATCCGGGGTGGGGACCGGGGAGCTGTTTTTT. The gene calls are TRBV27 and TRBJ2-2; weak D call: TRBD2 (5 bases). The CDR3 totals 15 residues. V was pared by 0 bases and J by 5 bases, with 10 bases between. Germline V lookup: CDR1 MNHEY, CDR2 SMNVEV (reference sequence).

The V and J genes are TRBV27 and TRBJ2-3, with a weak D call TRBD1 (6 bases). With 6 bases removed from V and 9 bases from J, the gap between germline ends came to 16 bases. The CDR3 runs 13 residues. Germline CDR1 and CDR2: MNHEY and SMNVEV (reference sequence). The CDR3, as DNA: TGTGCCAGCAGAAGTGGACAGACCAGAACGCAGTATTTT. Translating gives CASRSGQTRTQYF.

In the case of this clonotype: This may stem from a read error, because a much larger clone lies one nucleotide away. V and J are TRBV9 and TRBJ2-7, with D perhaps matching TRBD2 (6 bases). This CDR3 region has 13 residues. Germline CDR1 reads SGDLS; CDR2 reads YYNGEE. CDR3 DNA sequence: TGTGCCGGAGGGGACTGCAGGTCCTACGGGCAGTACTTC. Translating gives CAGGDCRSYGQYF.

The rearrangement links TRBV28 to TRBJ2-4; TRBD1 is a possible D gene (6 bases). TRBJ2-7 explains the end of the DNA better; the J call may be wrong. The CDR3 consists of 15 residues. CDR1 is MDHEN, CDR2 SYDVKM, per germline. CDR3 in DNA: TGTGCCAGCAGTGCAACAGGGTTTACCTACTACGAGCAGTACTTC. It specifies CASSATGFTYYEQYF.

Ten or more counts support this clonotype. This rearrangement joins TRBV29-1 to TRBJ2-5; D ambiguous. V lost 1 base to trimming and J lost 5 bases, with 8 bases between them. CDR1 and CDR2 (germline): SQVTM, ANQGSEA. The CDR3 covers 12 residues. Here the CDR3 reads CSVEAVPETQYF. CDR3 bases: TGCAGCGTTGAAGCCGTTCCGGAGACCCAGTACTTC.

V usage is TRBV13 and J usage is TRBJ2-3; D is ambiguous. This CDR3 has 16 residues. Germline CDR1 is PRHDT and CDR2 is FYEKMQ (reference sequence). The V gene lost 1 base and the J gene lost 2 bases, with 13 bases spanning the gap. DNA for the CDR3: TGTGCCAGCAGCTTAGAAGCTCGTACATTCACAGATACGCAGTATTTT. Translating gives CASSLEARTFTDTQYF.

The J gene is TRBJ2-1, the V gene TRBV2; TRBD1 matches at 9 bases. J was trimmed by 4 bases and V by 7 bases; bases with no gene match: 8. Per the germline V gene, CDR1 is SNHLY and CDR2 is FYNNEI. CDR3 length: 15 residues. In DNA form, the CDR3 reads TGTGCCAGCATGGTACAGGGGGCGAGTTACAATGAGCAGTTCTTC. Its protein is CASMVQGASYNEQFF.

In this sample, this clonotype turned up many times. The V call is TRBV2, the J call TRBJ2-7; D is perhaps TRBD1 or TRBD2 (5 bases each). The V end was cut by 4 bases, the J end by 5 bases, with 12 bases between. The CDR3 length is 13 residues. Germline assignment: CDR1 SNHLY and CDR2 FYNNEI. The CDR3 reads CASSVGRDHEQYF. In DNA, the CDR3 is TGTGCCAGCAGTGTTGGAAGGGACCACGAGCAGTACTTC.

The chain carries TRBV6-2 or TRBV6-3 and TRBJ2-3; 7 nucleotides line up with TRBD1. CDR1 is MNHEY, CDR2 SVGEGT, per germline. The CDR3 contains 14 residues. The junction had 7 bases not matched to a gene; V was cut back by 5 bases and J by 5 bases. CDR3 sequence reads: CASSLQGPKDTQYF. Here the CDR3 DNA reads TGTGCCAGCAGTCTACAGGGGCCTAAAGATACGCAGTATTTT.